This T cell receptor (beta chain) was identified during a study of read filtering for tumor transcriptome and immune sequencing. Study-wide context: Mean patient age was 65.9 years, range about 47 to 90; 17 male, 14 female.

Notes on the study in general: Correlation between methods rose after single-read clonotypes were removed. Approximately 79% of IR-seq clonotypes had a single read, yet these held about 3.6% of reads.

V lost 5 bases and J lost 7, with 9 bases in between. Germline CDR1 is MGHDK and CDR2 is SYGVNS. This CDR3 has 11 residues. At least ten counts were recorded for this clonotype. Its cognate antigen is unknown. The library was built from about 370 ng RNA with molecular barcoded adaptors for alpha/delta and beta/gamma chains. Each CDR3 protein gets one entry after TCRdb re-called the reads with MiXCR. Here the sample spans around 44,000 distinct CDR3 sequences, around 15% being singletons. The TCR was taken from a donor aged 40 or over with multiple myeloma. Sequencing was done on a sample of a population of CD138-negative cells sorted from bone marrow. The chain is built from TRBV25-1 and TRBJ2-7, with D hard to call. CDR3 in amino acids: CASSLESEQYF. CDR3 coding DNA: TGTGCCAGCAGTCTTGAGAGTGAGCAGTACTTC.